This T cell receptor (beta chain) is from a study of regulatory T cells in long-lasting Graves disease (dated by TCRdb to about 2021). At the level of the whole study: In the newly diagnosed Graves' disease group, patients had been taking antithyroid drugs for less than 3 months. Peripheral blood TCR sequencing and RNA sequencing compared persistent Graves' disease patients with newly diagnosed Graves' disease patients. The study took place in China and was registered as a clinical trial. A total of approximately 35 samples were covered by TCR sequencing, comprising approximately 13 persistent and approximately 20 newly diagnosed Graves' disease patients. Broader findings and caveats from the paper: The authors noted that the small sample size was a limitation that may lower accuracy. Only peripheral blood was studied, because thyroid tissue, the primary lesion, was inaccessible. Persistent Graves' disease patients showed lower TCR Shannon entropy and fewer highly expanded clones than newly diagnosed patients, suggesting clonal expansion. Only the TCR beta chain was sequenced and analyzed. Persistent disease showed preferential use of TRBV28, TRBJ1-2 and TRBJ2-5, whereas newly diagnosed disease favored TRBV20-1 and TRBJ2-1. Persistent patients shared more public clonotypes among themselves (around 2,500) than newly diagnosed patients did (more than 950).

Explained via the paper, the time point label denotes: newly diagnosed GD, antithyroid drugs for less than 3 months. For both TCR sequencing and RNA sequencing, RNA was extracted from PBMCs in TRIzol. The diagnosis of Graves' disease followed American Thyroid Association guidelines. Patients for the study were recruited at an endocrinology department in Xi'an, China. From each patient, approximately 10 milliliters of peripheral blood was collected into an EDTA anticoagulant tube. Ficoll Paque Plus density gradient separation was used to isolate PBMCs, and no further T cell sorting was performed. RNA quality was checked with an Agilent 2100 Bioanalyzer and agarose gel, and concentration with a NanoDrop 2000. Library generation was performed with multiplex PCR. Sequenced using an Illumina HiSeq 4000. iRepertoire HTBI primers and Arm-PCR amplification of CDR3 regions were used to construct TCR beta libraries. PCR products were gel purified before sequencing. The authors' analysis ran thus. Gene usage analysis of CDR3 amino acid clonotypes used the approximately 62 TRBV and about 14 TRBJ segments found across samples. COPE and FqMerger were used to merge the filtered high-quality paired reads into contigs. BLAST was used to align contigs to the IMGT TRBV, TRBD and TRBJ reference genes, and CDR3 was defined following IMGT. Clonotypes above 0.1% frequency were classified as highly expanded clones. Repertoire diversity was measured by Shannon entropy, and V-J evenness by the Gini coefficient. Clonotypes shared by more than one individual were considered public. TCRdb itself trimmed the public reads at Q25 with fastp, ran MiXCR and retained productive beta chains. One record per CDR3 amino acid sequence lists the most common genes and DNA. Clone size and V and J calls follow TCRdb, not the original study. In all, the sample holds about 610,000 distinct CDR3 sequences, and 15% to 20% of those were seen once. The ten largest clones capture 12% of the sample.

Measured from the cysteine to the phenylalanine, the CDR3 is 16 residues long. The kept DNA is CDR3 alone, 48 bases in frame from the first base. V is trimmed back by 5 bases and J by 2 bases, and the junction contains 11 bases that no gene match accounts for. This clonotype was found a few times. This receptor's antigen is unknown. No per-base quality is available; no much larger clone lies one base away. The data were also submitted as part of a second study, on T cells in Graves' hyperthyroidism and ophthalmopathy. The second study reports: Stable Graves' hyperthyroidism was defined as the absence of progression to ophthalmopathy over 18 months of follow-up. Hyperthyroidism patients were newly diagnosed, with disease duration under 2 months, and aged 18 to 65 years. Exclusion was applied to patients with uncontrolled infections, other autoimmune diseases, pregnancy or lactation. Diagnoses were established on the basis of clinical symptoms, serum thyroxine and TRAb, thyroid ultrasound, and orbital computed tomography. The TCR CDR3 was subjected to a first round of RT-PCR using the HTBI primer set and the Qiagen OneStep RT-PCR kit. Most expanded thyroid clonotypes (frequency above 0.001) were also detected in blood, a finding suggesting that blood repertoires may reflect thyroid immune responses. Ophthalmopathy was separated from stable hyperthyroidism by a 13 V-J signature model, with around 90% sensitivity and approximately 81% specificity obtained in cross-validation and 80%/75% obtained in testing. During validation, the model predicted progression to ophthalmopathy a median of about 6.5 months ahead of onset, with almost 71% sensitivity and more than 72% specificity. TCR V-J signatures able to tell the groups apart were searched for in a discovery cohort of approximately 95 patients, of whom over 40 had Graves' ophthalmopathy and under 65 had stable Graves' hyperthyroidism. Prospective prediction of ophthalmopathy was tested in an independent validation cohort consisting of 18 hyperthyroidism patients and approximately 16 patients who later progressed to ophthalmopathy. The roughly 90 discovery patients were divided at random into training and test sets in a 7:3 ratio. In several Graves' hyperthyroidism patients, the study also compared T-cell repertoires from thyroid tissue with T-cell repertoires from blood. Following sampling, methimazole starting at 30 mg daily was given to hyperthyroidism patients, and high-dose intravenous methylprednisolone was given to ophthalmopathy patients. A second multiplex PCR round built the libraries, followed by size selection and purification. Paired-end sequencing of the libraries was performed with 100 bp reads on an Illumina HiSeq2000. Raw data were processed with SOAPnuke, discarding reads with adapters, uncalled bases, mean Phred below 15, or no exact constant-primer or identifier match. High-quality paired reads were merged with COPE v1.2.5, and unique nucleotide sequences were defined as clonotypes. MiTCR v1.1 was used to align clonotypes to the IMGT TRBV, TRBD and TRBJ reference segments. Analysis was restricted to V-J combinations with a frequency above 0.0001, which covered 98% to 99.2% of repertoires. The TCS score was defined as F50 (clonal expansion) divided by E x V (chaos), with BLOSUM62-based TCRdist calculated between CDR3 peptides within each V-J. Welch's t-statistics and random forest reduced 500 to 550 V-J features to about 12, which were used in a naive Bayes classifier (R e1071). Sample size was not statistically predetermined, and investigators were not blinded to group allocation. According to the paper, TCR Vbeta CDR3 sequencing was carried out on over 130 peripheral blood samples, which came from more than 40 ophthalmopathy, around 74 hyperthyroidism and roughly 17 progressor patients.

The clonotype was recovered from a young man with Graves disease. Donor details come from another sample of the same person, matched by shared clones. Rearrangement joined TRBV12-3 or TRBV12-4 to TRBJ1-2, with TRBD1 identical over 7 junction bases. This material consisted of peripheral blood mononuclear cells (PBMCs), taken at new diagnosis, from a patient treated with antithyroid drugs. The DNA sequence reads TGTGCCAGCAGTAACAGGGGCCGGGCCAACAACTATGGCTACACCTTC. This translates into CASSNRGRANNYGYTF.